Listed below are T cell receptor beta chains from one sample, sequenced in a study of T cell repertoires in cytomegalovirus infection. These receptors' antigens are unknown. TCRdb reanalysed the reads using MiXCR and keeps one entry per CDR3 protein. The sample lists roughly 860,000 distinct CDR3 sequences; around a third were seen once. Here the sequenced sample was cultured CD8+ T cells from PBMCs, taken from culture after CMV antigen stimulation. The receptors derive from a human donor in good health (CMV status not recorded). Some clones in this sample may be carry-over from other donors' samples. Both conserved end residues are part of each CDR3. Rows may omit the clone size; those that give it use once, few, many or a size class.

len: 14
v_gene: TRBV9
abundance: few
CDR3aa: CASSVDREADTQYF

len: 15
v_gene: TRBV19
abundance: few
CDR3aa: CASSIIPGGGTEAFF

len: 13
v_gene: TRBV20-1
abundance: few
CDR3aa: CSAGQENTGELFF

len: 21
v_gene: TRBV19
abundance: -
CDR3aa: CASSPLRTDITWMGSNNEQFF

len: 17
v_gene: TRBV3-1
abundance: few
CDR3aa: CASSRDRGDSSYNEQFF

len: 16
v_gene: TRBV15
abundance: -
CDR3aa: CATSPLRTGGGEKLFF

len: 16
v_gene: TRBV19
abundance: few
CDR3aa: CASSTPPWVMNTEAFF

len: 15
v_gene: TRBV6-1
abundance: few
CDR3aa: CASSYGPSGYNEQFF

len: 12
v_gene: TRBV6-6
abundance: -
CDR3aa: CASSYGGLFLHF

len: 15
v_gene: TRBV10-1
abundance: -
CDR3aa: CASSRDGSNTGELFF

len: 15
v_gene: TRBV7-8
abundance: many
CDR3aa: CASSPSGGRGDTQYF

len: 12
v_gene: TRBV6-6
abundance: few
CDR3aa: CASSGTGNGYTF

len: 13
v_gene: TRBV27
abundance: few
CDR3aa: CASRPRGMTEAFF

len: 15
v_gene: TRBV2
abundance: -
CDR3aa: CASRPDSLTYNEQFF

len: 15
v_gene: TRBV19
abundance: -
CDR3aa: CASRGKRGPSQPQHF

len: 16
v_gene: TRBV12-3/TRBV12-4
abundance: many
CDR3aa: CASSPNQGILTGELFF

len: 15
v_gene: TRBV27
abundance: -
CDR3aa: CASSFSQGNNSPLHF

len: 17
v_gene: TRBV20-1
abundance: few
CDR3aa: CSARVGTSGGFYNEQFF

len: 14
v_gene: TRBV28
abundance: few
CDR3aa: CASSFRLYTGELFF

len: 16
v_gene: TRBV6-5
abundance: once
CDR3aa: CASSVPDVGDTGELFF